This T cell receptor beta chain was recovered during a study of blood T cell repertoires in COVID-19 (TCRdb year 2020). For the wider study: Samples covering the acute and convalescent phases of COVID-19 were provided by collaborators in the United States, Italy and Spain. The prospective study material was composed of cDNA or gDNA derived from T cells, B-cell-depleted T cells, or PBMCs. The dataset comprised deeply sampled blood TCRbeta repertoires from subjects exposed to, actively infected with, or recovered from COVID-19. The repertoires were released in a freely available public database intended as a resource for research on the immune response to SARS-CoV-2. Samples came from the ongoing ImmuneRACE study (first 160 participants) plus 1,254 subjects from 6 global collaborators. The sample metadata nearly always contained a de-identified subject ID, COVID-19 status, age in years and sex. Where available, HLA class I and class II types were obtained from metadata supplied by the sample provider rather than from assay-based typing. Findings and caveats that apply to the study as a whole: How much clinical and demographic metadata was included differed by source and by participant, and the metadata was provided uncurated.

Participants in the prospective study were aged about 18 to 100 years, lived in about two dozen United States geographic areas, and enrolled through a virtual design. In the prospective study, participants were assigned to cohorts based on the clinical history participants reported in a screening survey and a study questionnaire. Recovered participants in ImmuneRACE Cohort 3 were defined by two consecutive negative NP/OP PCR tests, clearance by a healthcare professional, or resolution of symptoms. In the prospective study, mobile phlebotomists collected whole blood, serum and a nasopharyngeal or oropharyngeal swab from each participant. Over a roughly two-month period, participants in the prospective study had the option of providing additional blood draws and questionnaires. Before DNA extraction, prospective study blood samples were shipped either frozen or at room temperature. Notes on this clone: No cognate antigen has been identified for it. No per-base quality is available; no much larger clone lies one base away.

According to the germline V gene, CDR1 reads SGHVS and CDR2 reads FNYEAQ. V trim: 3 bases; J trim: 2 bases; unmatched bases: 8. The CDR3 contains 19 residues, cysteine and phenylalanine counted. The read is trimmed to its CDR3 DNA, 57 bases read in frame from base 1. TCRbeta CDR3 regions were amplified from genomic DNA by means of the immunoSEQ Assay, a bias-controlled multiplex PCR. Regarding the original processing steps: Nucleated cell counts per sample were estimated from amplification of reference gene primers within the assay. To quantify the absolute abundance of each unique TCRbeta CDR3 rearrangement, sequence reads were collapsed and filtered. For each sample, productive Simpson clonality was calculated as the square root of Simpson's diversity index across productive rearrangements. Held by TCRdb, this immuneACCESS table contains in-frame sequences only and omits some clones. Under half of the omission traces to an unresolved V gene where checked; the cause of the rest is unknown. The V and J calls and clone size were taken over from that table, and D and trimming were inferred from the DNA. Here the sample has fewer than 300,000 clones; approximately 92% occur a single time. The ten largest clones take up 1.1% of the sample.

Material: PBMCs or T cells enriched from blood (not recorded which). The sequence came from a woman aged 30 to 39 who had recovered from COVID-19. The V gene is TRBV7-6 and the J gene is TRBJ2-2; TRBD2 agrees with 14 junctional bases. The CDR3 region: CASSFPGLAGGPNTGELFF. The DNA sequence is as follows: TGTGCCAGCAGCTTTCCAGGACTAGCGGGAGGCCCAAACACCGGGGAGCTGTTTTTT.